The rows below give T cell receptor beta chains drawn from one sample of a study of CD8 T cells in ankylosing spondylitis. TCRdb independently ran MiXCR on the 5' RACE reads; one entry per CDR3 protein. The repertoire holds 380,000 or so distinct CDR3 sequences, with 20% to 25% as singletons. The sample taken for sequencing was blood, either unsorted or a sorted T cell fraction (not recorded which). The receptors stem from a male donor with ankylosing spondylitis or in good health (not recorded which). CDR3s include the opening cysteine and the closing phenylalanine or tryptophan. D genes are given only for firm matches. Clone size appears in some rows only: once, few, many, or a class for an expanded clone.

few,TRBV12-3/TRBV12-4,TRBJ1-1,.,CASVAGAIAEAFF,TGTGCCAGCGTGGCCGGGGCCATCGCTGAAGCTTTCTTT
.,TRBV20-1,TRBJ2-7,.,CSAGSSPYEQYF,TGCAGTGCTGGGTCCTCTCCCTACGAGCAGTACTTC
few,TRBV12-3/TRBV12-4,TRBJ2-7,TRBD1,CASSGQVSSYEQYF,TGTGCCAGCAGCGGACAGGTCAGCTCCTACGAGCAGTACTTC
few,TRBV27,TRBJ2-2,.,CASSRTVNTGELFF,TGTGCCAGCAGTCGTACAGTGAACACCGGGGAGCTGTTTTTT
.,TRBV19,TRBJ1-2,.,CASSTYGTAYGYTF,TGTGCCAGTAGTACATACGGGACGGCTTATGGCTACACCTTC
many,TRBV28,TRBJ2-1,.,CASRESSYNEQFF,TGTGCCAGCAGGGAGAGCTCCTACAATGAGCAGTTCTTC
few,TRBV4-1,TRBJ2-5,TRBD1,CASSQDRGSETQYF,TGCGCCAGCAGCCAAGACAGGGGGTCCGAGACCCAGTACTTC
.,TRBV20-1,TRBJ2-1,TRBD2,CSAPGTSGGASYNEQFF,TGCAGTGCCCCAGGGACTAGCGGGGGAGCCTCCTACAATGAGCAGTTCTTC
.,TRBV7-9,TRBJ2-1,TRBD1,CASSPRDRSNEQFF,TGTGCCAGCAGCCCCAGGGACAGAAGCAATGAGCAGTTCTTC
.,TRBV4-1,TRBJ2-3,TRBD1,CASSPIRTGMSDTQYF,TGCGCCAGCAGCCCTATCCGGACAGGGATGTCAGATACGCAGTATTTT
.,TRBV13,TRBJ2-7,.,CASSLVPQATYGEQYF,TGTGCCAGCAGCTTAGTTCCCCAGGCGACCTACGGAGAGCAGTACTTC
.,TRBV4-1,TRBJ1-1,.,CASSHTVENTEAFF,TGCGCCAGCAGCCACACCGTGGAGAACACTGAAGCTTTCTTT
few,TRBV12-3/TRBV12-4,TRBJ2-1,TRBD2,CASSPASGGAPDNEQFF,TGTGCCAGCAGTCCAGCTAGCGGGGGGGCCCCTGACAATGAGCAGTTCTTC
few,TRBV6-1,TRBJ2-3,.,CATQGTKGIDTQYF,TGTGCCACCCAGGGGACCAAAGGGATAGATACGCAGTATTTT
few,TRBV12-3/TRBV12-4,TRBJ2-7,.,CASTPGRAYEQYF,TGTGCCAGCACTCCCGGCAGGGCCTACGAGCAGTACTTC
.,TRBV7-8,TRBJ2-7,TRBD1,CASSLEGDRGDEQYF,TGTGCCAGCAGCTTAGAGGGGGACAGGGGGGACGAGCAGTACTTC
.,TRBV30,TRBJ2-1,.,CAWSAGRGHNEQFF,TGTGCCTGGAGTGCGGGCAGGGGCCACAATGAGCAGTTCTTC
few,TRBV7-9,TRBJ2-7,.,CASSLVLDGSYEQYF,TGTGCCAGCAGCTTAGTGTTGGACGGAAGCTACGAGCAGTACTTC
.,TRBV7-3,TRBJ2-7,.,CASSRNGSEQYF,TGTGCCAGCAGCCGCAACGGCAGCGAGCAGTACTTC
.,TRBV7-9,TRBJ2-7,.,CASSLAANEQYF,TGTGCCAGCAGCTTGGCAGCCAACGAGCAGTACTTC
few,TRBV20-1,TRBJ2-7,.,CSARARDSGEQYF,TGCAGTGCTAGAGCCCGGGACTCTGGCGAGCAGTACTTC
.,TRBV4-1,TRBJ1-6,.,CASSQYAGDSPLHF,TGCGCCAGCAGCCAATACGCAGGGGATTCACCCCTCCACTTT
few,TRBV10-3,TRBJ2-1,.,CATWRGTGHNEQFF,TGTGCCACCTGGCGGGGGACAGGCCACAATGAGCAGTTCTTC
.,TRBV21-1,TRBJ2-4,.,CASSKTPSGDRKDIQYF,TGTGCCAGCAGCAAAACCCCATCCGGGGACCGGAAAGACATTCAGTACTTC
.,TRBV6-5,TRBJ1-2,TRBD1,CASSYSTTGLYGYTF,TGTGCCAGCAGTTACTCGACGACAGGGCTTTATGGCTACACCTTC
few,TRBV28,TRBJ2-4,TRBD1,CASRGTGQNIQYF,TGTGCCAGCAGGGGGACAGGACAAAACATTCAGTACTTC
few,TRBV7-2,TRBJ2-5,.,CASSLRLFGLNQETQYF,TGTGCCAGCAGCCTAAGGCTTTTTGGACTCAACCAAGAGACCCAGTACTTC
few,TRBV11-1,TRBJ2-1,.,CASSLERAYGPQREQFF,TGTGCCAGCAGCTTAGAGCGGGCTTATGGCCCCCAACGGGAGCAGTTCTTC
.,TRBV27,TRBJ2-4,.,CASSPRVAKNIQYF,TGTGCCAGCAGTCCTAGGGTGGCCAAAAACATTCAGTACTTC
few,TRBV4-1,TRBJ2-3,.,CASSQEVDTQYF,TGCGCCAGCAGCCAAGAAGTGGATACGCAGTATTTT
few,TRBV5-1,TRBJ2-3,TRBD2,CASSGHSGGTDTQYF,TGCGCCAGCAGCGGGCATAGCGGGGGCACAGATACGCAGTATTTT
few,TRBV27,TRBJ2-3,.,CASSGGTSTDTQYF,TGTGCCAGCAGTGGAGGGACTAGCACAGATACGCAGTATTTT
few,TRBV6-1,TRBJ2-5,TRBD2,CASSEVAGGQETQYF,TGTGCCAGCAGTGAAGTAGCGGGGGGGCAAGAGACCCAGTACTTC
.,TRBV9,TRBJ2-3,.,CASSAPRGDRHTQYF,TGTGCCAGCAGCGCCCCGCGAGGGGACCGACATACGCAGTATTTT
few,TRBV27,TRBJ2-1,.,CASSFPDYNEQFF,TGTGCCAGCAGTTTTCCCGATTACAATGAGCAGTTCTTC